Included here is one TCR beta chain sequence, with context. Its antigen is unknown. Multiplex PCR with BIOMED2 TRB-A/B primer pools amplified TRB rearrangements. Using its own MiXCR run on the multiplex PCR reads, TCRdb lists one record per CDR3 protein. The table shows about 5,400 distinct CDR3 sequences, with about 26% occurring only once. Each TRB amplification used roughly 240-550 ng of genomic DNA from blood. The sample comes from a study of T and B cells in COVID-19 patients. Background on the study: COVID-19 patients gave peripheral blood either during active infection or after recovery. Active-infection patients were older, median roughly 62 years, than recovered patients, median around 35 years.

Study results and caveats: Patients with COVID-19 reportedly showed strongly skewed T cell receptor beta variable and joining gene usage. Exclusive to the recovered cohort were 2,300 or so TCR clusters, 31 of them with low generation probability.

The CDR3 is 19 residues long. The sequenced sample consisted of blood. The chain carries TRBV21-1 and TRBJ2-5; TRBD2 is the table's D call and was not checked against the DNA. TRBV21-1 is labeled a pseudogene. This sequence was found in a human donor with active COVID-19. CDR3 protein: CASNRGCRVTSRRGETQYF. The CDR3 region has the DNA TGTGCCAGCAACCGCGGGTGCCGAGTCACTTCTCGGAGAGGGGAGACCCAGTACTTC.